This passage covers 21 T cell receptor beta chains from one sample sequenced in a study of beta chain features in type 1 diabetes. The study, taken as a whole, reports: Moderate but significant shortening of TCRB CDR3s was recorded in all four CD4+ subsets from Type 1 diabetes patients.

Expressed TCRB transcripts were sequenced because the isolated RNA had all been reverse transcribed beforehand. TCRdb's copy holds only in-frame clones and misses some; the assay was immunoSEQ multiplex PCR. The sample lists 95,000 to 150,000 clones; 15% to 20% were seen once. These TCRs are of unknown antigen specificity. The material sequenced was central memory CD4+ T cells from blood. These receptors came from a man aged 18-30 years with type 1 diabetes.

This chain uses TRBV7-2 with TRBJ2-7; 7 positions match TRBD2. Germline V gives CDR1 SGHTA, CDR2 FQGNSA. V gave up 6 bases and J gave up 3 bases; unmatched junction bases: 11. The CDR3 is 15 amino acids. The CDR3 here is CASSSDREVIYEQYF. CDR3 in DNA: TGTGCCAGCAGTTCCGACCGGGAGGTGATCTACGAGCAGTACTTC.

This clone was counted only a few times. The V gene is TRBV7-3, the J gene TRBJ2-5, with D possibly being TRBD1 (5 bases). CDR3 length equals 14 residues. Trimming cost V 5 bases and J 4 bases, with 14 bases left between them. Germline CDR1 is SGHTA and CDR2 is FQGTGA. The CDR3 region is CASSPGSLGETQYF. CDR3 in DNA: TGTGCCAGCAGCCCAGGGTCTCTGGGAGAGACCCAGTACTTC.

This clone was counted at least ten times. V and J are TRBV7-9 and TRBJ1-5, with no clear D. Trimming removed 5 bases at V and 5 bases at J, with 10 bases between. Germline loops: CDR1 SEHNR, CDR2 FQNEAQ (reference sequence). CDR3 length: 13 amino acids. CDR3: CASSAVGDQPQHF. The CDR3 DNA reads TGTGCCAGCAGCGCAGTCGGGGATCAGCCCCAGCATTTT.

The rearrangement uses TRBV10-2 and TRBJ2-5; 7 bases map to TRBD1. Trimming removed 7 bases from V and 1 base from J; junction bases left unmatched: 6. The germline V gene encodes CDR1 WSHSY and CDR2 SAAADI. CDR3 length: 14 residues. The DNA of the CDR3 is TGCGCCAGCAACTTACAGGGGCCCCAAGAGACCCAGTACTTC. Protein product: CASNLQGPQETQYF.

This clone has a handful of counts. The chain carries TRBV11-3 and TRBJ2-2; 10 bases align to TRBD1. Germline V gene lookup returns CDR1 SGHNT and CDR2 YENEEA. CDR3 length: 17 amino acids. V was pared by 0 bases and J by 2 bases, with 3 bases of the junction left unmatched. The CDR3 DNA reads TGTGCCAGCAGCTTAGAGCGGGACAGGGGAAACACCGGGGAGCTGTTTTTT. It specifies CASSLERDRGNTGELFF.

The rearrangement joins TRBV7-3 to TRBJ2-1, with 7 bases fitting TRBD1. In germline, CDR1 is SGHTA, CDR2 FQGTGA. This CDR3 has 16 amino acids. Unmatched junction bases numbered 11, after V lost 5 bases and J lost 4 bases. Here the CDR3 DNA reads TGTGCCAGCAGCCCATTCCCCCCGGGACAGTACAATGAGCAGTTCTTC. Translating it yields CASSPFPPGQYNEQFF. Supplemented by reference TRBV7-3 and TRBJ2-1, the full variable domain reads GAGVSQTPSNKVTEKGKYVELRCDPISGHTALYWYRQSLGQGPEFLIYFQGTGAADDSGLPNDRFFAVRPEGSVSTLKIQRTERGDSAVYLCASSPFPPGQYNEQFFGPGTRLTVL.

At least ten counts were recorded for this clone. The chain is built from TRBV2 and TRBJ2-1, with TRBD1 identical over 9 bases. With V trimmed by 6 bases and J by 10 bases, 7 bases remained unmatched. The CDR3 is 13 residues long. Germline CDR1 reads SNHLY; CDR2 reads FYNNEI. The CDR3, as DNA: TGTGCCAGCAGCCCCAACACAGGGGGCGAGCAGTTCTTC. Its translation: CASSPNTGGEQFF. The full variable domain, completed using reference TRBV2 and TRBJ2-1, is EPEVTQTPSHQVTQMGQEVILRCVPISNHLYFYWYRQILGQKVEFLVSFYNNEISEKSEIFDDQFSVERPDGSNFTLKIRSTKLEDSAMYFCASSPNTGGEQFFGPGTRLTVL.

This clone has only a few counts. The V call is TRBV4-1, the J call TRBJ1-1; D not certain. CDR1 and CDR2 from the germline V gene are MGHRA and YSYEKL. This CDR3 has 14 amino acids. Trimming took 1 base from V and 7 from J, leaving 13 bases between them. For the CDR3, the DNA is TGCGCCAGCAGCCAAGTCGCGAACGTAATTGAAGCTTTCTTT. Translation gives CASSQVANVIEAFF.

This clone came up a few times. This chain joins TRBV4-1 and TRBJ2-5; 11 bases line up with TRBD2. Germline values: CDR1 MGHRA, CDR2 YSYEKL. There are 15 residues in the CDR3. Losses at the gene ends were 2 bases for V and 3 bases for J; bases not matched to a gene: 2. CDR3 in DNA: TGCGCCAGCAGCCAACTGACTAGCGGGGAAGAGACCCAGTACTTC. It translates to CASSQLTSGEETQYF.

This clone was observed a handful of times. This CDR3 is CSVLRDRGETQYF. CDR3 DNA sequence: TGCAGCGTTCTCCGGGACAGGGGAGAGACCCAGTACTTC. The chain recombines TRBV29-1 with TRBJ2-5, with 10 bases that match TRBD1. J gave up 4 bases and V 5 bases, and 4 bases lay outside the gene matches. The germline gives CDR1 SQVTM, CDR2 ANQGSEA. There are 13 residues in the CDR3.

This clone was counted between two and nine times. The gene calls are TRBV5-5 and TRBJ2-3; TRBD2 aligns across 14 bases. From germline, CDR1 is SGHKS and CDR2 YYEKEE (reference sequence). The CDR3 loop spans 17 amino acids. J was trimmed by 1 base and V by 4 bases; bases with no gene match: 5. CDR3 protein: CASSPGLAGDGTDTQYF. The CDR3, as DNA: TGTGCCAGCAGCCCGGGACTAGCGGGAGACGGCACAGATACGCAGTATTTT.

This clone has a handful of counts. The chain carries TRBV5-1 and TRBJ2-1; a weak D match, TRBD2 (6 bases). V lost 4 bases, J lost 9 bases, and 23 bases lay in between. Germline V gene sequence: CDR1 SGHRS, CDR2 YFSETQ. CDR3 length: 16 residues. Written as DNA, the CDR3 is TGCGCCAGCAGCCCCTTTTTGGCGGGAACGGGTGGTGAGCAGTTCTTC. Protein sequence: CASSPFLAGTGGEQFF.

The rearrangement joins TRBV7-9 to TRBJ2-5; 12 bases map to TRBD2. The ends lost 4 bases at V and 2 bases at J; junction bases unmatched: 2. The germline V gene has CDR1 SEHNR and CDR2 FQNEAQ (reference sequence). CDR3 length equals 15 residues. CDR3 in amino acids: CASSSTSGSQETQYF. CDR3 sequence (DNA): TGTGCCAGCAGCTCGACTAGCGGGAGTCAAGAGACCCAGTACTTC.

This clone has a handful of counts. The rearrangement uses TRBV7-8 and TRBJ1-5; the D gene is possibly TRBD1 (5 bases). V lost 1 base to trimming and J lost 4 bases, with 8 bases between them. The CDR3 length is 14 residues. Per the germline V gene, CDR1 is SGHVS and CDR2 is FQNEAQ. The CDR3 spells CASSLDRRNQPQHF. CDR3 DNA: TGTGCCAGCAGCTTAGACAGGAGAAATCAGCCCCAGCATTTT.

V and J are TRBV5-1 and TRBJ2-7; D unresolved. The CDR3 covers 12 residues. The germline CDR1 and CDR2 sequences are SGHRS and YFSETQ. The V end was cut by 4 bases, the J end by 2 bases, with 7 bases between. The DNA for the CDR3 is TGCGCCAGCAGCCTTCCCCCCTACGAGCAGTACTTC. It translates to CASSLPPYEQYF.

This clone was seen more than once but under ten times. CDR3 region: CASSPEVSAYEQYF. The CDR3 bases are TGTGCCAGCTCACCGGAGGTCTCTGCCTACGAGCAGTACTTC. The chain uses TRBV18 and TRBJ2-7; maybe TRBD2 (5 bases). The germline V gene encodes CDR1 KGHSH and CDR2 LQKENI. The CDR3 is 14 amino acids. Deletions cut 3 bases from V and 2 bases from J, with 11 bases between.

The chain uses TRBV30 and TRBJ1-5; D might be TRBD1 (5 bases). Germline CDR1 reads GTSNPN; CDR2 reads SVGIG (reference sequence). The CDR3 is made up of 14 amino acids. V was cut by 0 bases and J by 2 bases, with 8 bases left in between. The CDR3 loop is CAWSVMGGNQPQHF. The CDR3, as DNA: TGTGCCTGGAGTGTTATGGGGGGCAATCAGCCCCAGCATTTT.

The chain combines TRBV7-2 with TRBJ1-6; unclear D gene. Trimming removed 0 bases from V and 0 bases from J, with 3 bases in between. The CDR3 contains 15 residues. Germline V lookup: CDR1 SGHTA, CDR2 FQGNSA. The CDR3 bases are TGTGCCAGCAGCTTAGCGAACTCCTATAATTCACCCCTCCACTTT. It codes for CASSLANSYNSPLHF.

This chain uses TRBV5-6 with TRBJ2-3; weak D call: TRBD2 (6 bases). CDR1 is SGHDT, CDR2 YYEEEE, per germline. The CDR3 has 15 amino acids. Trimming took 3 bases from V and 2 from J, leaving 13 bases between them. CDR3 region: CASSSRGGATDTQYF. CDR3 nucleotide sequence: TGTGCCAGCAGCTCGCGTGGCGGGGCCACAGATACGCAGTATTTT.

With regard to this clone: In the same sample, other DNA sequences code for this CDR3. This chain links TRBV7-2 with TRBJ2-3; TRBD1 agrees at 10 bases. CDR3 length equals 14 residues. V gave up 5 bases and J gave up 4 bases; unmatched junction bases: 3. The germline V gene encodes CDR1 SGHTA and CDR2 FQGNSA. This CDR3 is CASSPGQGADTQYF. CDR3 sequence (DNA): TGTGCCAGCAGCCCAGGACAGGGGGCAGATACGCAGTATTTT.

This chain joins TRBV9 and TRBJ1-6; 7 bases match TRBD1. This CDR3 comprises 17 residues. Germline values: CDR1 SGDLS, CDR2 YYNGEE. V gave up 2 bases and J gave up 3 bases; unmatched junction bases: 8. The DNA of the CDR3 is TGTGCCAGCAGCGTTGGAGACAGGGCGATCTATAATTCACCCCTCCACTTT. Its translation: CASSVGDRAIYNSPLHF.